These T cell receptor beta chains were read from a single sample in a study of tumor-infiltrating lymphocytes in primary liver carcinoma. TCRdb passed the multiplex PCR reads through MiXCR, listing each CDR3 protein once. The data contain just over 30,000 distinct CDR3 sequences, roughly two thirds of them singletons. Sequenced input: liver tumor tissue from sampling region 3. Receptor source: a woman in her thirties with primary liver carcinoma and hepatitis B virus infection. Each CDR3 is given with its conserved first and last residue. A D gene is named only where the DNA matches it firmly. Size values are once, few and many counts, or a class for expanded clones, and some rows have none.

CDR3 protein: CASSLYRGGNTEAFF; CDR3 DNA: TGTGCCAGCAGTTTATACCGGGGGGGGAACACTGAAGCTTTCTTT; V gene: TRBV28; D gene: NA; J gene: TRBJ1-1; clone size: many
CDR3 protein: CASSYRTADYGYTF; CDR3 DNA: TGTGCCAGCAGCTATCGGACAGCCGACTATGGCTACACCTTC; V gene: TRBV11-2; D gene: NA; J gene: TRBJ1-2; clone size: many
CDR3 protein: CSVARGTGARSYTF; CDR3 DNA: TGCAGCGTTGCCCGGGGGACGGGCGCTCGCAGCTACACCTTC; V gene: TRBV29-1; D gene: NA; J gene: TRBJ1-2; clone size: many
CDR3 protein: CASSQVPDREQTEAFF; CDR3 DNA: TGCGCCAGCAGCCAAGTCCCTGACAGGGAGCAAACTGAAGCTTTCTTT; V gene: TRBV4-1; D gene: TRBD1; J gene: TRBJ1-1; clone size: NA
CDR3 protein: CVSSSVLAGVSGELFF; CDR3 DNA: TGTGTCAGCAGCAGTGTTTTGGCGGGAGTGTCCGGGGAGCTGTTTTTT; V gene: TRBV11-1; D gene: TRBD2; J gene: TRBJ2-2; clone size: NA
CDR3 protein: CASSYADGSHVLYEQYF; CDR3 DNA: TGTGCAAGCAGCTACGCCGATGGCAGCCATGTGTTATACGAGCAGTACTTC; V gene: TRBV28; D gene: NA; J gene: TRBJ2-7; clone size: NA
CDR3 protein: CASSPKTSGRSTDTQYF; CDR3 DNA: TGTGCCAGCAGTCCCAAGACTAGCGGGAGGAGCACAGATACGCAGTATTTC; V gene: TRBV28; D gene: TRBD2; J gene: TRBJ2-3; clone size: NA
CDR3 protein: CARGYPPPSTDTQYF; CDR3 DNA: TGTGCCCGCGGTTATCCCCCTCCTAGCACAGATACGCAGTATTTT; V gene: TRBV12-3/TRBV12-4; D gene: NA; J gene: TRBJ2-3; clone size: NA
CDR3 protein: CVSSLEGGENIGQFF; CDR3 DNA: TGTGTCAGCAGCTTAGAGGGTGGGGAGAACATTGGGCAGTTCTTC; V gene: TRBV11-2; D gene: NA; J gene: TRBJ2-1; clone size: many
CDR3 protein: CAISTGTTVNTGAFF; CDR3 DNA: TGTGCCATCAGTACCGGGACAACCGTGAACACTGGAGCTTTCTTT; V gene: TRBV10-3; D gene: NA; J gene: TRBJ1-1; clone size: NA
CDR3 protein: CASRVTSGRACNEQFF; CDR3 DNA: TGTGCCAGCAGGGTTACTAGTGGGAGGGCCTGCAATGAGCAATTCTTC; V gene: TRBV11-2; D gene: TRBD2; J gene: TRBJ2-1; clone size: NA
CDR3 protein: CASSDYYGYTF; CDR3 DNA: TGTGCCAGCAGCGACTACTATGGCTACACCTTC; V gene: TRBV7-2; D gene: NA; J gene: TRBJ1-2; clone size: once
CDR3 protein: CASSLGGNRNEQFF; CDR3 DNA: TGCGCCAGCAGCTTAGGCGGGAACCGCAATGAGCAGTTCTTC; V gene: TRBV11-2; D gene: NA; J gene: TRBJ2-1; clone size: many
CDR3 protein: CASSGIHIIAGADNEQSF; CDR3 DNA: TGTGCCAGCAGTGGTATCCACATCATAGCGGGAGCGGACAATGAGCAGTCCTTC; V gene: TRBV25-1; D gene: TRBD2; J gene: TRBJ2-1; clone size: many
CDR3 protein: CASSLTLSGNPNQETQYF; CDR3 DNA: TGTGCCAGCAGCTTGACGCTTAGCGGGAACCCCAACCAAGAGACCCAGTACTTC; V gene: TRBV11-2; D gene: TRBD2; J gene: TRBJ2-5; clone size: NA
CDR3 protein: CASNLSGPGYEQYF; CDR3 DNA: TGTGCCAGCAACTTATCAGGACCTGGCTACGAGCAGTACTTC; V gene: TRBV7-2; D gene: NA; J gene: TRBJ2-7; clone size: NA
CDR3 protein: CASSCEGDPIWGGEQYF; CDR3 DNA: TGCGCCAGTAGCTGTGAGGGGGACCCCATTTGGGGGGGTGAGCAGTACTTC; V gene: TRBV5-4; D gene: NA; J gene: TRBJ2-7; clone size: once
CDR3 protein: CASSLIQGAGTVELFF; CDR3 DNA: TGTGCCAGCAGCCTTATTCAGGGGGCAGGAACCGTGGAACTGTTTTTT; V gene: TRBV6-2/TRBV6-3; D gene: TRBD1; J gene: TRBJ2-2; clone size: few